This T cell receptor beta chain was recorded in a study of T cells in Graves' hyperthyroidism and ophthalmopathy. There were TCR beta CDR3 regions amplified from RNA transcripts. HTBI primers were used for first-round RT-PCR of the TCR CDR3. Each CDR3 protein is one row after TCRdb ran MiXCR on the multiplex PCR reads. The profile shows approximately 530,000 distinct CDR3 sequences, 20% of them singletons. Germline V gives CDR1 MNHEY, CDR2 SVGEGT. There are 12 residues in the CDR3. The V and J ends lost 6 bases and 5 bases respectively, with 10 bases between them. This clonotype was counted only a few times.

The source is a man aged 40-50 years with Graves' ophthalmopathy. The chain combines TRBV6-2 or TRBV6-3 with TRBJ2-5; D not certain. The specimen was blood. The CDR3 reads CASRGSVETQYF. DNA for the CDR3: TGTGCCAGCAGGGGGTCAGTCGAGACCCAGTACTTC.